Below, one T cell receptor beta chain is given with its context. In the same sample, other DNA sequences code for this CDR3. This sample was included in a study of blood T cell repertoires in COVID-19. About the research overall: COVID-19 samples, acute and convalescent, were from the United States, Italy and Spain. PBMCs, B-cell-depleted T cells, or T cells provided the cDNA or gDNA that made up the material.

The method was immunoSEQ multiplex PCR; TCRdb's version includes in-frame clones alone and lacks a portion of them. The sample includes some 320,000 clones, about 91% of them seen just once. CDR1 and CDR2 from the germline V gene are SGHRS and YFSETQ. The V segment lost 4 bases and the J segment 2 bases; nucleotides outside the gene matches: 4. The CDR3 has 15 amino acids. The V and J genes are TRBV5-1 and TRBJ1-5; 9 bases match TRBD1. The sequence derives from a woman aged 25-40 years who had recovered from COVID-19. Sequencing input: peripheral blood. As DNA, the CDR3 is TGCGCCAGCAGCCCCACAGGGGGCGGCAATCAGCCCCAGCATTTT. Translated: CASSPTGGGNQPQHF.